The 26 T cell receptor beta chains below all came from one sample that was sequenced in a study of spatial heterogeneity in lung cancer (dated by TCRdb to about 2019). Library creation used 5' RACE. Data came from a NextSeq 500. TCRdb reprocessing: public reads trimmed at Q25 with fastp, clones called with MiXCR, in-frame beta chains kept. Entries are consolidated by CDR3 protein sequence, retaining the most common genes and DNA. This sample comprises 15,000 to 20,000 distinct CDR3 sequences, roughly 6% of them detected only once. The ten biggest clones cover approximately 3.5% of the sample. Which antigens these TCRs recognize remains unknown. Results the study describes overall, beyond this receptor: A correlation was observed between the number of expanded intratumoral alpha and beta TCRs and the tumor nonsynonymous mutation count.

The label giving this sample's time point can be read as: sample taken at primary tumor resection. The sequenced sample was lung tumor tissue, obtained at surgery. These receptors all stem from a female donor with early-stage non-small cell lung cancer.

This clonotype was observed at least ten times. The junction differs from germline at one of its ends, possibly a read error. The rearrangement joins TRBV29-1 to TRBJ1-4, with 9 bases that match TRBD1. The V gene's germline CDR1 is SQVTM and CDR2 ANQGSEA. The CDR3 is 14 residues long. CDR3 amino acids: CSVEEQGAGEKLFF. CDR3 in DNA: TGCAGCGTGGAAGAACAGGGGGCCGGTGAAAAACTGTTTTTT.

The V gene is TRBV12-3 or TRBV12-4, the J gene TRBJ2-2; 7 bases agree with TRBD2. CDR3 size: 14 residues. V gave up 5 bases and J gave up 5 bases; unmatched junction bases: 5. This chain's CDR3 is CASSAGLITGELFF. The CDR3 region has the DNA TGTGCCAGCAGTGCGGGACTAATTACCGGGGAGCTGTTTTTT.

This clonotype was picked up many times. This chain joins TRBV7-2 and TRBJ2-5; D might be TRBD2 (7 bases). Germline V CDR1 and CDR2: SGHTA, FQGNSA. Trimming removed 6 bases from V and 5 bases from J, with 16 bases in between. This CDR3 has 14 amino acids. This chain's CDR3 is CASRRGGNTETQYF. The CDR3 nucleotides are TGTGCCAGCAGAAGGGGGGGGAATACCGAGACCCAGTACTTC.

By share of the sample, this clonotype is medium-sized. V is TRBV5-4 and J is TRBJ2-2, with 14 bases identical to TRBD2. J gave up 7 bases and V 4 bases, and 18 bases lay outside the gene matches. The CDR3 is 20 residues long. CDR1 and CDR2 (germline): SGHNT, YYREEE (reference sequence). The CDR3 protein is CASSGPGLAGETGRRGELFF. The CDR3 nucleotides read TGTGCCAGCAGCGGACCGGGACTAGCGGGAGAAACGGGTCGGCGCGGGGAGCTGTTTTTT.

In this sample, this clonotype turned up many times. The chain is built from TRBV6-1 and TRBJ1-2, with D possibly being TRBD1 (6 bases). Trimming cost V 2 bases and J 8 bases, with 15 bases left between them. Germline V lookup: CDR1 MNHNS, CDR2 SASEGT. The CDR3 totals 14 residues. The CDR3 DNA is TGTGCCAGCAGTGAAACAACAGGGCTCGGAGGCTACACCTTC. Encoded protein: CASSETTGLGGYTF.

This clonotype was picked up many times. This chain joins TRBV14 and TRBJ2-3; unclear D gene. The CDR3 contains 16 residues. Germline CDR1 is SGHDN and CDR2 is FVKESK. With 4 bases removed from V and 2 bases from J, the gap between germline ends came to 16 bases. CDR3 DNA: TGTGCCAGCAGCCCCTGGATAGGTCCATACACAGATACGCAGTATTTT. As protein: CASSPWIGPYTDTQYF.

This clonotype appeared many times. The chain uses TRBV27 and TRBJ1-6; D remains ambiguous. The CDR3 totals 13 residues. Trimming stripped 6 bases from V and 7 bases from J, with 10 bases between. Germline V gene data show CDR1 as MNHEY and CDR2 as SMNVEV (reference sequence). CDR3 in DNA: TGTGCCAGCAGGGGGTTCGTAAATTCACCCCTCCACTTT. Translating it yields CASRGFVNSPLHF.

This clonotype was observed at least ten times. CDR3: CASSLAGGSNEQFF. For the CDR3, the DNA is TGTGCCAGCTCTTTAGCGGGAGGTTCGAATGAGCAGTTCTTC. This chain links TRBV3-1 with TRBJ2-1, with 10 bases fitting TRBD2. Trimming took 8 bases from V and 7 from J; bases not matched to a gene: 8. Germline lookup yields CDR1 LGHDT and CDR2 YNNKEL (reference sequence). CDR3 length: 14 residues.

This clonotype is classed as medium-sized. The CDR3 coding sequence is TGCGCCAGCAGTGTAGGGGCTGAAGCTTTCTTT. As protein: CASSVGAEAFF. This sequence joins TRBV5-1 and TRBJ1-1, with a possible D match to TRBD1 (5 bases). This CDR3 has 11 residues. Germline CDR1 and CDR2: SGHRS and YFSETQ. Trimming took off 5 bases at V and 6 bases at J, with 8 bases between the two ends.

This clonotype showed up many times. The rearrangement links TRBV5-4 to TRBJ2-7, with TRBD2 identical over 10 bases. The V gene end was trimmed by 5 bases and the J gene end by 7 bases; junction bases not matched to a gene: 6. Germline assignment: CDR1 SGHNT and CDR2 YYREEE (reference sequence). CDR3 length: 13 amino acids. CDR3 region: CASRSSGRREQYF. The CDR3 DNA reads TGTGCCAGCAGATCTAGCGGGAGACGGGAGCAGTACTTC.

This clonotype has at least ten counts. The chain carries TRBV5-1 and TRBJ2-7; a possible D gene is TRBD2 (6 bases). The V gene's germline CDR1 is SGHRS and CDR2 YFSETQ. This CDR3 comprises 14 residues. Trimming removed 1 base from V and 1 base from J, with 9 bases in between. CDR3 protein: CASSLLAVSYEQYF. CDR3 sequence (DNA): TGCGCCAGCAGCTTGTTAGCGGTATCCTACGAGCAGTACTTC.

There are many counts of this clonotype. The J gene is TRBJ2-2, the V gene TRBV6-1; no definite D call. The CDR3 consists of 14 residues. V shed 7 bases and J shed 1 base, with 10 bases lying between them. Germline V gives CDR1 MNHNS, CDR2 SASEGT. CDR3 region: CASNLLMNTGELFF. CDR3 sequence (DNA): TGTGCCAGCAACCTCCTGATGAACACCGGGGAGCTGTTTTTT.

This clonotype was counted at least ten times. This chain joins TRBV24-1 and TRBJ2-1, with no clear D. The ends were cut back, 7 bases at V and 11 bases at J, with 20 bases in the middle. Germline values: CDR1 KGHDR, CDR2 SFDVKD. The CDR3 length is 14 residues. CDR3 loop: CATSTETRFSQQFF. CDR3 sequence (DNA): TGTGCCACCAGCACAGAGACGCGGTTTAGTCAGCAGTTCTTC.

This clonotype showed up many times. The chain joins TRBV20-1 to TRBJ1-4; D might be TRBD1 (5 bases). The germline gives CDR1 DFQATT, CDR2 SNEGSKA (reference sequence). The germline V and J ends were trimmed by 5 bases and 0 bases, with 7 bases remaining between them. This CDR3 is built from 13 residues. In DNA form, the CDR3 reads TGCAGTGCTTTGGGACCAACTAATGAAAAACTGTTTTTT. This encodes CSALGPTNEKLFF.

This clonotype has at least ten counts. The chain combines TRBV5-4 with TRBJ2-1; weak D call: TRBD1 (6 bases). Germline V gene data show CDR1 as SGHNT and CDR2 as YYREEE (reference sequence). The V end lost 3 bases, the J end lost 1 base, and 8 bases lay between the germline ends. The CDR3 contains 14 residues. This CDR3 is CASSWTASYNEQFF. The CDR3 bases are TGTGCCAGCAGCTGGACAGCGTCCTACAATGAGCAGTTCTTC.

This clonotype was seen at least ten times. J is TRBJ2-3 and V is TRBV7-2; 7 bases are shared with TRBD2. The CDR3 length is 15 residues. The V gene end was trimmed by 1 base and the J gene end by 4 bases; junction bases not matched to a gene: 5. CDR1 is SGHTA and CDR2 is FQGNSA in the germline V gene. In DNA, the CDR3 is TGTGCCAGCAGCTTAGTGGGTCGGGAGGCAGATACGCAGTATTTT. It translates to CASSLVGREADTQYF.

V usage is TRBV7-2 and J usage is TRBJ2-3; D remains ambiguous. Per germline, CDR1 SGHTA and CDR2 FQGNSA. The CDR3 sequence is 15 residues long. V was clipped by 0 bases and J by 1 base, with 8 bases between them. This CDR3 is CASSLAVGRTDTQYF. Written as DNA, the CDR3 is TGTGCCAGCAGCTTAGCGGTTGGGCGCACAGATACGCAGTATTTT.

By sample share, this clonotype is medium-sized. V gene TRBV9 combines with J gene TRBJ2-5; TRBD2 aligns across 7 bases. Germline V CDR1 and CDR2: SGDLS, YYNGEE. The CDR3 consists of 13 residues. Trimming cost V 4 bases and J 7 bases; bases outside gene matches: 7. The chain's CDR3 is CASSPGLVVTQYF. In nucleotides, the CDR3 is TGTGCCAGCAGCCCCGGACTAGTCGTGACCCAGTACTTC.

The chain is built from TRBV12-3 or TRBV12-4 and TRBJ2-5; D may be TRBD2 (6 bases). Trimming shortened V by 6 bases and J by 5 bases, and 16 bases separated the two germline ends. The CDR3 sequence is 14 residues long. The CDR3 loop reads CASSSDGRPETQYF. As DNA, the CDR3 is TGTGCCAGCAGCTCCGACGGGAGACCCGAGACCCAGTACTTC.

At least ten counts were recorded for this clonotype. This sequence joins TRBV12-5 and TRBJ2-3, with D maybe TRBD2 (6 bases). Germline lookup yields CDR1 LGHNT and CDR2 FRNRAP. The CDR3 length is 14 residues. V lost 6 bases and J 6 bases, leaving 16 bases between the germline ends. The CDR3 DNA reads TGTGCTAGTGGCCGGGACTCGACAAGGGATACGCAGTATTTT. This encodes CASGRDSTRDTQYF.

Sample share makes this clonotype medium-sized (0.01 to 0.1%). V usage is TRBV19 and J usage is TRBJ1-4; D ambiguous. V was shortened by 5 bases and J by 6 bases, with 13 bases between the two germline ends. The CDR3 length is 14 residues. Germline CDR1 and CDR2: LNHDA and SQIVND (reference sequence). CDR3 in DNA: TGTGCCAGTAGTGACCGGGGATGGGATGAAAAACTGTTTTTT. Protein: CASSDRGWDEKLFF. Drawing the rest from reference TRBV19 and TRBJ1-4, the complete variable domain is DGGITQSPKYLFRKEGQNVTLSCEQNLNHDAMYWYRQDPGQGLRLIYYSQIVNDFQKGDIAEGYSVSREKKESFPLTVTSAQKNPTAFYLCASSDRGWDEKLFFGSGTQLSVL.

Ten or more counts support this clonotype. The DNA for the CDR3 is TGTGCCAGCAGCCAACAGATGGCAGATACGCAGTATTTT. Translating gives CASSQQMADTQYF. The chain recombines TRBV3-1 with TRBJ2-3; D is uncertain. There are 13 residues in the CDR3. Germline CDR1 is LGHDT and CDR2 is YNNKEL (reference sequence). Trimming pared 2 bases from V and 4 bases from J, leaving 7 bases between.

In this sample, this clonotype turned up many times. The chain combines TRBV27 with TRBJ2-4, with 9 bases lining up with TRBD1. The germline V gene has CDR1 MNHEY and CDR2 SMNVEV (reference sequence). The J segment lost 3 bases and the V segment lost 5 bases, leaving 17 bases of the junction unmatched. This CDR3 is built from 19 residues. The CDR3 sequence: CASSPADRGVARGKNIQYF. In DNA form, the CDR3 reads TGTGCCAGCAGTCCGGCCGACAGGGGGGTAGCTCGGGGCAAAAACATTCAGTACTTC.

This clonotype is judged medium-sized (0.01 to 0.1%). The CDR3 sequence is CASRPGQAYGYTF. The CDR3 coding sequence is TGTGCCAGCAGGCCGGGACAGGCCTATGGCTACACCTTC. The V call is TRBV12-3 or TRBV12-4, the J call TRBJ1-2; the match to TRBD1 covers 8 bases. The junction had 4 bases not matched to a gene; V was cut back by 6 bases and J by 4 bases. The CDR3 is 13 amino acids.

This clonotype has at least ten counts. The chain recombines TRBV19 with TRBJ2-7, with D possibly TRBD1 on 6 matching bases. Trimming pared 6 bases from V and 2 bases from J, leaving 20 bases between. Germline loops: CDR1 LNHDA, CDR2 SQIVND (reference sequence). This CDR3 spans 16 amino acids. DNA of the CDR3: TGTGCCAGTAGAGGCTCTGGGATCGGACAGCCCTACGAGCAGTACTTC. The encoded protein is CASRGSGIGQPYEQYF.

By sample fraction, this clonotype is medium-sized. This chain links TRBV11-1 with TRBJ2-3; 8 bases align to TRBD2. The CDR3 totals 16 residues. The germline gives CDR1 SGHAT, CDR2 FQDESV (reference sequence). Germline trimming cut 0 bases from V and 1 base from J; bases unmatched to any gene: 3. The chain's CDR3 is CASSLAAGGGTDTQYF. The CDR3 coding sequence is TGTGCCAGCAGCTTAGCGGCGGGAGGCGGCACAGATACGCAGTATTTT.